Listed below are T cell receptor beta chains from one sample, sequenced in a study of blood T cell repertoires in COVID-19. Produced via immunoSEQ multiplex PCR; TCRdb's table is partial and in-frame only. The data hold around 260,000 clones, with approximately 89% observed a single time. The specimen was peripheral blood. All receptors come from a woman aged 45-60 years with acute or convalescent COVID-19. Each CDR3 is given with its conserved first and last residue. The D gene is left open where the match is weak. Rows may omit the clone size; those that give it use once, few, many or a size class.

CDR3aa: CASRTGVGYTF; CDR3nt: TGTGCCAGCAGGACAGGGGTTGGCTACACCTTC; j_gene: TRBJ1-2; d_gene: TRBD1; v_gene: TRBV12-3/TRBV12-4; abundance: .
CDR3aa: CASSEEILNTIYF; CDR3nt: TGTGCCAGCAGTGAAGAAATCCTAAACACCATATATTTT; j_gene: TRBJ1-3; d_gene: .; v_gene: TRBV6-1; abundance: .
CDR3aa: CASSLLTGIEQFF; CDR3nt: TGCGCCAGCAGCTTACTTACAGGGATTGAGCAGTTCTTC; j_gene: TRBJ2-1; d_gene: .; v_gene: TRBV5-1; abundance: once
CDR3aa: CSAIGTAAGGETQYF; CDR3nt: TGCAGCGCGATTGGGACAGCAGCGGGAGGAGAGACCCAGTACTTC; j_gene: TRBJ2-5; d_gene: TRBD2; v_gene: TRBV29-1; abundance: .
CDR3aa: CASSLGQGSNEQFF; CDR3nt: TGTGCCAGCTCACTGGGACAGGGATCCAATGAGCAGTTCTTC; j_gene: TRBJ2-1; d_gene: TRBD1; v_gene: TRBV18; abundance: .
CDR3aa: CASSQDIRKTGDQPQHF; CDR3nt: TGCGCCAGCAGCCAAGATATTCGTAAAACAGGAGATCAGCCCCAGCATTTT; j_gene: TRBJ1-5; d_gene: .; v_gene: TRBV4-3; abundance: .
CDR3aa: CASSPPGTGNEKLFF; CDR3nt: TGTGCCAGCTCACCGCCCGGGACAGGGAATGAAAAACTGTTTTTT; j_gene: TRBJ1-4; d_gene: TRBD1; v_gene: TRBV18; abundance: .
CDR3aa: CASKISRGQAFF; CDR3nt: TGTGCCAGCAAAATATCCAGGGGGCAAGCTTTCTTT; j_gene: TRBJ1-1; d_gene: TRBD1; v_gene: TRBV28; abundance: once
CDR3aa: CAVSGTGGWDTQYF; CDR3nt: TGTGCTGTTTCCGGGACAGGGGGATGGGATACGCAGTATTTT; j_gene: TRBJ2-3; d_gene: TRBD1; v_gene: TRBV19; abundance: .
CDR3aa: CASSLEPNIVPSPLHF; CDR3nt: TGCGCCAGCAGCTTGGAGCCGAATATAGTTCCTTCACCCCTCCACTTT; j_gene: TRBJ1-6; d_gene: .; v_gene: TRBV5-1; abundance: .
CDR3aa: CSVGDRVMAEAFF; CDR3nt: TGCAGCGTAGGGGACAGGGTAATGGCTGAAGCTTTCTTT; j_gene: TRBJ1-1; d_gene: TRBD1; v_gene: TRBV29-1; abundance: .
CDR3aa: CASQRIQETQYF; CDR3nt: TGTGCCAGCCAGCGGATCCAAGAGACCCAGTACTTC; j_gene: TRBJ2-5; d_gene: .; v_gene: TRBV11-2; abundance: once
CDR3aa: CASSAGFPPHTQYF; CDR3nt: TGTGCCAGCAGCGCCGGGTTCCCCCCTCATACGCAGTATTTT; j_gene: TRBJ2-3; d_gene: .; v_gene: TRBV7-3; abundance: .
CDR3aa: CASTLGDGPYEQYF; CDR3nt: TGTGCCAGCACCCTGGGAGACGGTCCCTACGAGCAGTACTTC; j_gene: TRBJ2-7; d_gene: .; v_gene: TRBV7-2; abundance: .
CDR3aa: CASSFGGSGNTIYF; CDR3nt: TGTGCCAGCAGTTTCGGGGGCTCTGGAAACACCATATATTTT; j_gene: TRBJ1-3; d_gene: .; v_gene: TRBV28; abundance: .
CDR3aa: CASSLGTQGRNEQFF; CDR3nt: TGTGCCAGTAGTCTCGGGACACAAGGAAGGAATGAGCAGTTCTTC; j_gene: TRBJ2-1; d_gene: .; v_gene: TRBV19; abundance: .
CDR3aa: CASSFGTGTHNSPLHF; CDR3nt: TGTGCCAGCAGCTTCGGGACAGGGACCCATAATTCACCCCTCCACTTT; j_gene: TRBJ1-6; d_gene: TRBD1; v_gene: TRBV7-2; abundance: .
CDR3aa: CASSPGAAVNEKLFF; CDR3nt: TGTGCCAGCAGCCCTGGGGCGGCCGTTAATGAAAAACTGTTTTTT; j_gene: TRBJ1-4; d_gene: .; v_gene: TRBV9; abundance: once
CDR3aa: CASSLGDSNSPLHF; CDR3nt: TGTGCCAGCAGCTTAGGGGACAGTAATTCACCCCTCCACTTT; j_gene: TRBJ1-6; d_gene: TRBD1; v_gene: TRBV3-1/TRBV3-2; abundance: once
CDR3aa: CASSPGDLNTEAFF; CDR3nt: TGTGCCAGCAGCCCGGGTGATTTGAACACTGAAGCTTTCTTT; j_gene: TRBJ1-1; d_gene: .; v_gene: TRBV9; abundance: .
CDR3aa: CASTLAGSSYNEQFF; CDR3nt: TGTGCCAGCACCTTAGCGGGGAGCTCCTACAATGAGCAGTTCTTC; j_gene: TRBJ2-1; d_gene: TRBD2; v_gene: TRBV11-2; abundance: .
CDR3aa: CASSPAGRETQYF; CDR3nt: TGTGCCAGCAGCCCAGCGGGAAGAGAGACCCAGTACTTC; j_gene: TRBJ2-5; d_gene: TRBD2; v_gene: TRBV7-3; abundance: .
CDR3aa: CASSYSLAQTRETQYF; CDR3nt: TGTGCCAGCAGTTACTCCCTAGCTCAAACTCGGGAGACCCAGTACTTC; j_gene: TRBJ2-5; d_gene: .; v_gene: TRBV6-5; abundance: .
CDR3aa: CASSLNRVFSNQPQHF; CDR3nt: TGTGCCAGCAGCCTGAACAGGGTTTTCAGCAATCAGCCCCAGCATTTT; j_gene: TRBJ1-5; d_gene: .; v_gene: TRBV28; abundance: .
CDR3aa: CASSSGTADSYEQYF; CDR3nt: TGTGCCAGCAGCAGTGGGACAGCCGACTCCTACGAGCAGTACTTC; j_gene: TRBJ2-7; d_gene: TRBD1; v_gene: TRBV3-1/TRBV3-2; abundance: .
CDR3aa: CASSLLLGGNEQFF; CDR3nt: TGCGCCAGCAGCTTGCTTCTGGGAGGCAATGAGCAGTTCTTC; j_gene: TRBJ2-1; d_gene: .; v_gene: TRBV5-1; abundance: .
CDR3aa: CASSSLRDRVQETQYF; CDR3nt: TGTGCCAGCAGTTCGCTCCGGGACAGGGTTCAAGAGACCCAGTACTTC; j_gene: TRBJ2-5; d_gene: TRBD1; v_gene: TRBV6-2/TRBV6-3; abundance: .
CDR3aa: CACQGGQTRNQPQHF; CDR3nt: TGTGCCTGCCAGGGAGGACAAACCCGCAATCAGCCCCAGCATTTT; j_gene: TRBJ1-5; d_gene: .; v_gene: TRBV19; abundance: .
CDR3aa: CASSFSRGNSPLHF; CDR3nt: TGTGCCAGCAGCTTTAGTCGGGGAAATTCACCCCTCCACTTT; j_gene: TRBJ1-6; d_gene: .; v_gene: TRBV7-2; abundance: .
CDR3aa: CASSQEVGNSYGYTF; CDR3nt: TGCGCCAGCAGCCAAGAGGTCGGGAACAGCTACGGCTACACCTTC; j_gene: TRBJ1-2; d_gene: .; v_gene: TRBV4-3; abundance: .
CDR3aa: CASSEEVRLAGFGGELFF; CDR3nt: TGTGCCAGCAGTGAAGAGGTTCGACTAGCGGGGTTTGGCGGGGAGCTGTTTTTT; j_gene: TRBJ2-2; d_gene: TRBD2; v_gene: TRBV6-1; abundance: .
CDR3aa: CASSSGQNYGYTF; CDR3nt: TGCGCCAGCAGCTCCGGACAGAACTATGGCTACACCTTC; j_gene: TRBJ1-2; d_gene: .; v_gene: TRBV5-1; abundance: .
CDR3aa: CASSLVISGKGYNEQFF; CDR3nt: TGTGCCAGCAGCTTAGTGATTAGCGGGAAAGGATACAATGAGCAGTTCTTC; j_gene: TRBJ2-1; d_gene: TRBD2; v_gene: TRBV7-2; abundance: .
CDR3aa: CASSPQKGAVGDEQYF; CDR3nt: TGTGCCAGCTCACCACAAAAGGGGGCGGTTGGCGACGAGCAGTACTTC; j_gene: TRBJ2-7; d_gene: TRBD1; v_gene: TRBV18; abundance: .
CDR3aa: CASSSQGRSFTGQVSANEKLFF; CDR3nt: TGCGCCAGCAGCTCACAGGGTCGATCTTTTACCGGTCAGGTGTCGGCTAATGAAAAACTGTTTTTT; j_gene: TRBJ1-4; d_gene: .; v_gene: TRBV5-1; abundance: .
CDR3aa: CATLPGQGDGDTEAFF; CDR3nt: TGTGCCACCCTACCGGGACAGGGGGATGGGGACACTGAAGCTTTCTTT; j_gene: TRBJ1-1; d_gene: TRBD1; v_gene: TRBV10-3; abundance: .
CDR3aa: CASSLTSRETQYF; CDR3nt: TGTGCCAGCAGTCTGACTAGCAGGGAGACCCAGTACTTC; j_gene: TRBJ2-5; d_gene: TRBD2; v_gene: TRBV28; abundance: once
CDR3aa: CASSMASSYNEQFF; CDR3nt: TGTGCCAGTAGTATGGCTAGCTCCTACAATGAGCAGTTCTTC; j_gene: TRBJ2-1; d_gene: .; v_gene: TRBV19; abundance: .
CDR3aa: CATSRGGQGGTEAFF; CDR3nt: TGTGCCACCAGCAGAGGCGGACAGGGCGGCACTGAAGCTTTCTTT; j_gene: TRBJ1-1; d_gene: TRBD1; v_gene: TRBV15; abundance: once
CDR3aa: CASSYELGDTEAFF; CDR3nt: TGTGCCAGCAGTTACGAGTTGGGAGACACTGAAGCTTTCTTT; j_gene: TRBJ1-1; d_gene: .; v_gene: TRBV6-2/TRBV6-3; abundance: .
CDR3aa: CASSRDRNSNQPQHF; CDR3nt: TGTGCCAGCAGCCGGGACAGAAATAGCAATCAGCCCCAGCATTTT; j_gene: TRBJ1-5; d_gene: TRBD1; v_gene: TRBV7-2; abundance: .
CDR3aa: CASSPRLDSGELFF; CDR3nt: TGTGCCAGTAGCCCAAGACTCGACAGTGGGGAGCTGTTTTTT; j_gene: TRBJ2-2; d_gene: .; v_gene: TRBV19; abundance: .
CDR3aa: CASSATGGDMNTEAFF; CDR3nt: TGTGCCAGCAGCGCAACAGGGGGGGACATGAACACTGAAGCTTTCTTT; j_gene: TRBJ1-1; d_gene: TRBD1; v_gene: TRBV9; abundance: .
CDR3aa: CASSLGQGNTGELFF; CDR3nt: TGCGCCAGCAGCTTGGGACAGGGGAACACCGGGGAGCTGTTTTTT; j_gene: TRBJ2-2; d_gene: TRBD1; v_gene: TRBV5-1; abundance: .
CDR3aa: CASSVLGSGIGNEQYF; CDR3nt: TGCGCCAGCAGCGTCCTGGGGAGCGGGATCGGAAACGAGCAGTACTTC; j_gene: TRBJ2-7; d_gene: TRBD2; v_gene: TRBV5-1; abundance: once
CDR3aa: CASSVGGGDEQFF; CDR3nt: TGTGCCAGCAGCGTGGGGGGGGGCGATGAGCAGTTCTTC; j_gene: TRBJ2-1; d_gene: .; v_gene: TRBV28; abundance: .
CDR3aa: CASSFREHLYNEQFF; CDR3nt: TGTGCCAGCAGTTTCCGGGAACACCTCTACAATGAGCAGTTCTTC; j_gene: TRBJ2-1; d_gene: .; v_gene: TRBV27; abundance: .
CDR3aa: CARMGQHNYGYTF; CDR3nt: TGTGCCAGAATGGGACAGCATAACTATGGCTACACCTTC; j_gene: TRBJ1-2; d_gene: .; v_gene: TRBV21-1; abundance: .
CDR3aa: CASSTRLNRAFF; CDR3nt: TGTGCCAGTAGTACCAGACTGAACCGGGCTTTCTTT; j_gene: TRBJ1-1; d_gene: .; v_gene: TRBV19; abundance: .
CDR3aa: CASSRGTGSTSSGNTIYF; CDR3nt: TGTGCCAGCAGCCGTGGGACAGGGAGTACGAGCTCTGGAAACACCATATATTTT; j_gene: TRBJ1-3; d_gene: TRBD1; v_gene: TRBV7-9; abundance: .
CDR3aa: CSVPGSGRAGYNEQFF; CDR3nt: TGCAGCGTTCCCGGTAGCGGGAGGGCCGGGTACAATGAGCAGTTCTTC; j_gene: TRBJ2-1; d_gene: TRBD2; v_gene: TRBV29-1; abundance: .
CDR3aa: CSVDPTGELHEQYF; CDR3nt: TGCAGCGTTGACCCGACCGGGGAATTACACGAGCAGTACTTC; j_gene: TRBJ2-7; d_gene: .; v_gene: TRBV29-1; abundance: .
CDR3aa: CASSSGEGSYNEQFF; CDR3nt: TGTGCCAGTAGCTCCGGGGAGGGCTCCTACAATGAGCAGTTCTTC; j_gene: TRBJ2-1; d_gene: TRBD2; v_gene: TRBV19; abundance: once
CDR3aa: CASSEIGLQAFF; CDR3nt: TGTGCCAGCAGTGAAATAGGACTACAAGCTTTCTTT; j_gene: TRBJ1-1; d_gene: .; v_gene: TRBV2; abundance: .
CDR3aa: CASSKYSDSSGNTIYF; CDR3nt: TGTGCCAGCAGCAAATACTCGGACAGCTCTGGAAACACCATATATTTT; j_gene: TRBJ1-3; d_gene: .; v_gene: TRBV7-9; abundance: .
CDR3aa: CASSQEGSGGGDRETQYF; CDR3nt: TGTGCCAGCAGCCAAGAGGGTAGCGGGGGCGGTGATCGGGAGACCCAGTACTTC; j_gene: TRBJ2-5; d_gene: TRBD2; v_gene: TRBV3-1/TRBV3-2; abundance: .
CDR3aa: CASSITGNQPQHF; CDR3nt: TGTGCCAGTAGTATAACAGGGAATCAGCCCCAGCATTTT; j_gene: TRBJ1-5; d_gene: .; v_gene: TRBV19; abundance: .
CDR3aa: CASSQQGAGTDTQYF; CDR3nt: TGTGCCAGCAGTCAACAGGGGGCGGGCACAGATACGCAGTATTTT; j_gene: TRBJ2-3; d_gene: TRBD1; v_gene: TRBV5-4; abundance: .
CDR3aa: CASSSLPLGNNEKLFF; CDR3nt: TGTGCCAGCAGTTCGCTCCCCCTCGGGAATAATGAAAAACTGTTTTTT; j_gene: TRBJ1-4; d_gene: .; v_gene: TRBV27; abundance: .
CDR3aa: CASSPDPGQNPATNEKLFF; CDR3nt: TGTGCCAGTAGTCCCGACCCGGGACAGAACCCTGCAACTAATGAAAAACTGTTTTTT; j_gene: TRBJ1-4; d_gene: TRBD1; v_gene: TRBV19; abundance: .